This T cell receptor (beta chain) appears in the sequencing data of a study of blood T cell repertoires in COVID-19. About the research overall: Nucleic acid was either cDNA or gDNA, and it came from T cells, B-cell-depleted T cells, or PBMCs.

Clones were sequenced by immunoSEQ multiplex PCR, and TCRdb holds only the in-frame ones, with some missing. The table includes tens of thousands of clones, 88% detected once. The CDR3 extends over 20 amino acids. The germline V gene encodes CDR1 LGHDT and CDR2 YNNKEL (reference sequence). The V gene end was trimmed by 0 bases and the J gene end by 5 bases; junction bases not matched to a gene: 13. The receptor's source is a woman between 45 and 60 years old with active or convalescent COVID-19. J is TRBJ2-2 and V is TRBV3-1 (or the pseudogene TRBV3-2), with 12 positions matching TRBD2. The sequencing sample was made of peripheral blood. DNA for the CDR3: TGTGCCAGCAGCCAAGATAATCGGACTAGCGGGAAAGGTGGGACCGGGGAGCTGTTTTTT. Encoded protein: CASSQDNRTSGKGGTGELFF.